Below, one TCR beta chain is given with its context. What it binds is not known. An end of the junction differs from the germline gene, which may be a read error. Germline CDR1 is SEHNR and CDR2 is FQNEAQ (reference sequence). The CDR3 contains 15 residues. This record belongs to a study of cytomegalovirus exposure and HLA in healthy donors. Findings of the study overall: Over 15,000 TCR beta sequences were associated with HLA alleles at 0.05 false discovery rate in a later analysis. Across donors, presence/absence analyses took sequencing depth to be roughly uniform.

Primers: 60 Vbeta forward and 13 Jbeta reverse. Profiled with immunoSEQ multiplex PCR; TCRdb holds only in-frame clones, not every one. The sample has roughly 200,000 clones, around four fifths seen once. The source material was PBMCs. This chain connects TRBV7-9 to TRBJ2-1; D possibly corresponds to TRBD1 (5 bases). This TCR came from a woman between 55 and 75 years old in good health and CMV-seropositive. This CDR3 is CVSSFDLGVSNEQFF. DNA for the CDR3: TGTGTCAGCAGCTTTGACCTAGGGGTCAGCAATGAGCAGTTCTTC.